One sample yielded the 29 T cell receptor beta chains listed below, sequenced in a study of blood T cells in healthy people across ages. Using a J-beta primer mix together with a sample-barcoded 5' primer, a second PCR was run for about 6 to 12 cycles. MiXCR, run by TCRdb on the 5' RACE reads, gives a single entry per CDR3 protein. The sample shows roughly 2 million distinct CDR3 sequences, roughly 50% of them seen only once. Input material: blood. The receptors originated from a woman in her forties in good health.

This clonotype appeared once. The V and J genes are TRBV12-3 or TRBV12-4 and TRBJ2-7; 8 positions match TRBD2. The junction had 12 bases not matched to a gene; V was cut back by 11 bases and J by 0 bases. The CDR3 is 15 residues long. The CDR3 protein is CAGKVSGDPSYEQYF. The CDR3 DNA reads TGTGCCGGCAAGGTTAGCGGGGACCCCTCCTACGAGCAGTACTTC.

This chain connects TRBV27 to TRBJ1-2; D not resolved. The CDR3 contains 14 residues. From germline, CDR1 is MNHEY and CDR2 SMNVEV (reference sequence). V gave up 5 bases and J gave up 1 base, with 11 bases separating them. This chain's CDR3 is CASSRRRDNYGYTF. The DNA of the CDR3 is TGTGCCAGCAGTCGGAGAAGGGATAACTATGGCTACACCTTC.

The V and J genes are TRBV9 and TRBJ2-5, with no clear D. This CDR3 has 15 amino acids. Germline V gives CDR1 SGDLS, CDR2 YYNGEE. V dropped 2 bases and J dropped 2 bases, with 13 bases sitting between them. Here the CDR3 reads CASSVFSRKQETQYF. The CDR3 DNA reads as TGTGCCAGCAGCGTCTTCTCCAGGAAACAAGAGACCCAGTACTTC.

The J gene is TRBJ2-7, the V gene TRBV6-1, with 9 nucleotides matching TRBD2. CDR1 and CDR2 from the germline V gene are MNHNS and SASEGT. The CDR3 has 16 residues. With 4 bases clipped from V and 7 bases from J, the junction kept 14 bases outside the gene matches. The DNA for the CDR3 is TGTGCCAGCAGTGGGTCTAGCGGGGTCCTTAGGAATGAGCAGTACTTC. It specifies CASSGSSGVLRNEQYF.

The J gene is TRBJ2-3, the V gene TRBV7-9; D unclear. The CDR3 consists of 14 residues. V lost 2 bases and J 2 bases, leaving 8 bases between the germline ends. Germline-derived CDR1 and CDR2 are SEHNR and FQNEAQ (reference sequence). CDR3 nucleotides: TGTGCCAGCAGCTTAACAGCCACCACAGATACGCAGTATTTT. As protein: CASSLTATTDTQYF.

V and J are TRBV28 and TRBJ1-2; D call uncertain. The V end lost 4 bases, the J end lost 6 bases, and 12 bases lay between the germline ends. This CDR3 has 13 amino acids. Germline-derived CDR1 and CDR2 are MDHEN and SYDVKM. The CDR3 nucleotides read TGTGCCAGCAGTTCGTCGAGAGGGAATGGCTACACCTTC. It specifies CASSSSRGNGYTF.

The chain couples TRBV7-9 to TRBJ2-7; D is undetermined. Trimming took off 1 base at V and 2 bases at J, with 9 bases between the two ends. This CDR3 has 14 residues. In germline, CDR1 is SEHNR, CDR2 FQNEAQ (reference sequence). The CDR3 reads CASSLGQYTYEQYF. CDR3 DNA sequence: TGTGCCAGCAGCTTAGGACAATACACCTACGAGCAGTACTTC.

The rearrangement links TRBV5-1 to TRBJ2-3; TRBD2 aligns across 9 bases. This CDR3 spans 14 amino acids. With 1 base clipped from V and 9 bases from J, the junction kept 6 bases outside the gene matches. Germline CDR1 is SGHRS and CDR2 is YFSETQ. CDR3 region: CASSLQRGVFTQYF. Here the CDR3 DNA reads TGCGCCAGCAGCTTGCAGCGGGGGGTATTCACGCAGTATTTT.

This chain links TRBV27 with TRBJ2-7; D may correspond to TRBD1 or TRBD2 (6 bases each). The end of the DNA is better explained by TRBJ2-5, so the J call may be wrong. Germline V CDR1 and CDR2: MNHEY, SMNVEV (reference sequence). CDR3 size: 15 residues. CDR3 DNA sequence: TGTGCCAGCAGTTCTCCCCGTAGGGGGAGGGAGACCCAGTACTTC. Its protein product is CASSSPRRGRETQYF.

The chain recombines TRBV4-3 with TRBJ2-4; the match to TRBD2 covers 10 bases. Germline V lookup: CDR1 LGHNA, CDR2 YSLEER. Trimming at V came to 2 bases and at J to 13 bases, leaving 17 bases not matched to a gene. The CDR3 has 17 amino acids. CDR3 loop: CASSQLSGGLPYAGQYF. DNA of the CDR3: TGCGCCAGCAGCCAACTTAGCGGGGGGCTACCCTACGCAGGGCAGTACTTC.

The CDR3 region is CASSSQTVEQYF. The CDR3 nucleotides are TGTGCCAGCAGCTCTCAGACAGTAGAGCAGTACTTC. The chain is built from TRBV3-1 and TRBJ2-5; TRBD1 is a possible D gene (5 bases). There are 12 residues in the CDR3. The V end lost 5 bases, the J end lost 11 bases, and 15 bases lay between the germline ends. From germline, CDR1 is LGHDT and CDR2 YNNKEL (reference sequence).

There are a few counts of this clonotype. The V gene is TRBV6-1, the J gene TRBJ2-4; 12 bases map to TRBD2. The V gene end was trimmed by 6 bases and the J gene end by 2 bases; junction bases not matched to a gene: 8. Germline loops: CDR1 MNHNS, CDR2 SASEGT. The CDR3 runs to 17 residues. CDR3 sequence reads: CASRPASGGVSKNIQYF. In DNA form, the CDR3 reads TGTGCCAGCAGACCTGCTAGCGGGGGGGTCTCCAAAAACATTCAGTACTTC.

This clonotype came up a few times. The J gene is TRBJ2-5, the V gene TRBV5-6; D gene uncertain. Deletions cut 4 bases from V and 3 bases from J, with 10 bases between. Germline V gives CDR1 SGHDT, CDR2 YYEEEE. The CDR3 spans 13 residues. The CDR3 sequence: CASSPWVKETQYF. In DNA, the CDR3 is TGTGCCAGCAGCCCGTGGGTAAAAGAGACCCAGTACTTC.

This clonotype was seen only a few times. J is TRBJ1-2 and V is TRBV5-4; D not certain. Germline V gene lookup returns CDR1 SGHNT and CDR2 YYREEE (reference sequence). V lost 0 bases, J lost 4 bases, and 7 bases lay in between. There are 13 residues in the CDR3. The CDR3 DNA reads as TGTGCCAGCAGCTTGGGACGGCCCTATGGCTACACCTTC. Translating gives CASSLGRPYGYTF.

This sequence joins TRBV6-2 or TRBV6-3 and TRBJ2-3; D perhaps matches TRBD1 (6 bases). The CDR3 extends over 14 amino acids. Germline V gene data show CDR1 as MNHEY and CDR2 as SVGEGT. The ends were cut back, 4 bases at V and 4 bases at J, with 12 bases in the middle. The CDR3, as DNA: TGTGCCAGCAGTTCCGGACAGTTATCAGATACGCAGTATTTT. It translates to CASSSGQLSDTQYF.

V gene TRBV12-3 or TRBV12-4 combines with J gene TRBJ2-3; D gene ambiguous. The CDR3 covers 11 residues. Trimming took off 9 bases at V and 3 bases at J, with 7 bases between the two ends. In DNA form, the CDR3 reads TGTGCCAGAGCCGTGACAGATACGCAGTATTTT. Encoded protein: CARAVTDTQYF.

The chain links TRBV4-2 to TRBJ2-3; D is uncertain. Trimming took off 0 bases at V and 6 bases at J, with 13 bases between the two ends. The germline CDR1 and CDR2 sequences are LGHNA and YNFKEQ. The CDR3 is 15 amino acids. The CDR3 nucleotides are TGTGCCAGCAGCCAAGATGGAGATGGAGCGGATACGCAGTATTTT. This translates into CASSQDGDGADTQYF.

This clonotype occurred a few times. The chain is built from TRBV4-1 and TRBJ2-7; D is perhaps TRBD1 (6 bases). The V end lost 1 base, the J end lost 0 bases, and 10 bases lay between the germline ends. CDR1 and CDR2 (germline): MGHRA, YSYEKL. CDR3 length equals 15 residues. The DNA for the CDR3 is TGCGCCAGCAGCCAAGCCGGACAGTTCTCCTACGAGCAGTACTTC. This gives the protein CASSQAGQFSYEQYF.

This clonotype was counted only a few times. The V and J genes are TRBV5-6 and TRBJ1-2; the D is unclear. This CDR3 is 15 amino acids long. Between the trimmed V and J ends, which lost 2 bases and 8 bases, there was a span of 19 bases. Germline-derived CDR1 and CDR2 are SGHDT and YYEEEE. The DNA of the CDR3 is TGTGCCAGCAGCTTTTCCCTTATGGACCCTCAGGGCTACACCTTC. It encodes CASSFSLMDPQGYTF.

The chain is built from TRBV10-3 and TRBJ2-2; tentative D call: TRBD1 (5 bases). Germline V gene data show CDR1 as ENHRY and CDR2 as SYGVKD. The CDR3 consists of 17 residues. Trimming took off 10 bases at V and 5 bases at J, with 26 bases between the two ends. The chain's CDR3 is CATLPRQGSALTGELFF. The CDR3 DNA reads as TGTGCCACCCTCCCTCGCCAGGGAAGTGCTCTGACCGGGGAGCTGTTTTTT.

V is TRBV29-1 and J is TRBJ2-5; maybe TRBD1 (5 bases). The germline CDR1 and CDR2 sequences are SQVTM and ANQGSEA. The CDR3 runs to 12 residues. CDR3 residues: CSLGRFNNEQYF. The CDR3 DNA follows: TGCAGTCTGGGGCGGTTCAACAATGAGCAGTACTTC.

The chain carries TRBV10-3 and TRBJ2-3, with TRBD1 matching 9 bases. Germline CDR1 is ENHRY and CDR2 is SYGVKD. After removal of 0 bases from V and 6 bases from J, the junction contained 1 base not matched to a gene. CDR3 size: 14 residues. The CDR3 here is CAISESGTGDTQYF. For the CDR3, the DNA is TGTGCCATCAGTGAGTCGGGGACAGGGGATACGCAGTATTTT.

In the case of this clonotype: Germline is not matched at one junction end, which may reflect a read error. CDR3 nucleotides: TGTGCCAGCAGCCAAGGGACGTACTCCTCCGAGCAGTACTTC. It specifies CASSQGTYSSEQYF. This chain connects TRBV6-6 to TRBJ2-7; D possibly matches TRBD1 or TRBD2 (5 bases each). Germline V lookup: CDR1 MNHNY, CDR2 SVGAGI (reference sequence). CDR3 length: 14 residues.

The chain carries TRBV2 and TRBJ1-5; D not resolved. Trimming left V 4 bases short and J 0 bases short, with 10 bases between. Germline V lookup: CDR1 SNHLY, CDR2 FYNNEI. This CDR3 region has 15 residues. CDR3 DNA: TGTGCCAGCAGTGCCAGGACTACTAGCAATCAGCCCCAGCATTTT. Translation gives CASSARTTSNQPQHF.

At least ten counts were recorded for this clonotype. The chain links TRBV29-1 to TRBJ2-7; no firm D call. The V gene lost 4 bases and the J gene lost 2 bases, with 6 bases spanning the gap. Per germline, CDR1 SQVTM and CDR2 ANQGSEA. CDR3 length: 11 residues. Here the CDR3 DNA reads TGCAGCGTTGGCGGTACCTACGAGCAGTACTTC. This gives the protein CSVGGTYEQYF.

This clonotype was seen a few times. The genes are TRBV28 and TRBJ2-5; a weak D match, TRBD2 (5 bases). The J call is in doubt because the DNA end fits TRBJ2-7 better. This CDR3 spans 14 amino acids. Germline CDR1 is MDHEN and CDR2 is SYDVKM. The DNA for the CDR3 is TGTGCCAGCAGTCGGACTCCGGAGGCGGACGAGCAGTACTTC. Translating gives CASSRTPEADEQYF.

In this sample, this clonotype turned up a few times. This rearrangement joins TRBV27 to TRBJ2-4; TRBD2 matches at 16 bases. CDR1 is MNHEY, CDR2 SMNVEV, per germline (reference sequence). The V segment lost 6 bases and the J segment 6 bases; nucleotides outside the gene matches: 11. The CDR3 length is 18 residues. This CDR3 reads CASRGTSGGAPLGNIQYF. In nucleotides, the CDR3 is TGTGCCAGCAGAGGGACTAGCGGGGGGGCTCCACTGGGAAACATTCAGTACTTC.

The chain couples TRBV18 to TRBJ2-5; 7 bases fit TRBD2. CDR1 and CDR2 (germline): KGHSH, LQKENI. The V segment lost 0 bases and the J segment 3 bases; nucleotides outside the gene matches: 10. The CDR3 spans 17 residues. The DNA of the CDR3 is TGTGCCAGCTCACCACCGGGAGGGACGTTTTTCGAAGAGACCCAGTACTTC. The encoded protein is CASSPPGGTFFEETQYF.

V usage is TRBV20-1 and J usage is TRBJ2-3; 8 bases line up with TRBD2. Germline loops: CDR1 DFQATT, CDR2 SNEGSKA (reference sequence). V lost 5 bases and J lost 1; bases outside the gene matches: 8. The CDR3 covers 15 residues. The CDR3 region has the DNA TGCAGTGCTCCAACAAGGCGGGGGGGCACAGATACGCAGTATTTT. It is translated as CSAPTRRGGTDTQYF.